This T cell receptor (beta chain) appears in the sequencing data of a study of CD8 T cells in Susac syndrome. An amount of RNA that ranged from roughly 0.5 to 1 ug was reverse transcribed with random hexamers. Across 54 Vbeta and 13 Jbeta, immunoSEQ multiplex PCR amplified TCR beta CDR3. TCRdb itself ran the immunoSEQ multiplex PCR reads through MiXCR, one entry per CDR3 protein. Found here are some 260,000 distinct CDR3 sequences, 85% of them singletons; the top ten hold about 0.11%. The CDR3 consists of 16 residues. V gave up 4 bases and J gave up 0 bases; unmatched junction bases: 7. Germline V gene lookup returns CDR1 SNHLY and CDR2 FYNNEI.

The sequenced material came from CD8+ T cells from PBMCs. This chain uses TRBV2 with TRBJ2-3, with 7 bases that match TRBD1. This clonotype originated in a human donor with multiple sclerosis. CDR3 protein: CASSVLGQDSTDTQYF. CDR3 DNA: TGTGCCAGCAGTGTGCTTGGACAGGATAGCACAGATACGCAGTATTTT.